This T cell receptor (beta chain) was retrieved from a study of blood T cell repertoires in COVID-19. Looking at the study overall: Collection of acute and convalescent COVID-19 samples took place in the United States, Italy and Spain.

The trim removed 0 bases at V and 3 bases at J, leaving 5 bases unmatched. CDR1 and CDR2 (germline): MGHRA, YSYEKL. This CDR3 spans 17 amino acids. Methods used by the authors: From reference gene primer amplification, estimates of nucleated cell counts were derived. The method was immunoSEQ multiplex PCR; TCRdb's version includes in-frame clones alone and lacks a portion of them. The V and J calls and clone size are taken from that table; D and trimming were inferred from the DNA. The data show about 13,000 clones, approximately 76% seen once. What was sequenced was peripheral blood. The chain is built from TRBV4-1 and TRBJ2-3, with 11 bases lining up with TRBD2. The TCR comes from a woman aged 80 or over with acute or convalescent COVID-19. As DNA, the CDR3 is TGCGCCAGCAGCCAAGATCGGGCTAGCGGGGGGACAGATACGCAGTATTTT. Protein sequence: CASSQDRASGGTDTQYF.